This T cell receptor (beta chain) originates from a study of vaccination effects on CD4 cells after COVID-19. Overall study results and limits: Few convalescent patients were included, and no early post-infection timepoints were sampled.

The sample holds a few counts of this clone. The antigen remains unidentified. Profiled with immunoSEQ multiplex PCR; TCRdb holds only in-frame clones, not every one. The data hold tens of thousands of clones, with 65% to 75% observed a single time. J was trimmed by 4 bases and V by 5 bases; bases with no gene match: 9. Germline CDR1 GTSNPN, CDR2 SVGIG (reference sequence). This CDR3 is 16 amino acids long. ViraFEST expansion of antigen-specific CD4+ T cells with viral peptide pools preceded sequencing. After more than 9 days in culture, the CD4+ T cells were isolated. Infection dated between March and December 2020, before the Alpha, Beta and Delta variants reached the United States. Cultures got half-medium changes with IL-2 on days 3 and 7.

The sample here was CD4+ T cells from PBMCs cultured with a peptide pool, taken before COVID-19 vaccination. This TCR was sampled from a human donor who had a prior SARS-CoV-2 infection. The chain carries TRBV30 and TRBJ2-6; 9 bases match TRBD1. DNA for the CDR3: TGTGCCTGGCAGGGGACAGGGACTCTCGGGGCCAACGTCCTGACTTTC. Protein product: CAWQGTGTLGANVLTF.